The 21 T cell receptor beta chains reported below all come from one sample, sequenced in a study of control samples from healthy donors and cancer patients. Profiling relied on immunoSEQ multiplex PCR, and the TCRdb table lists in-frame clones only, not all of them. The repertoire holds about 100,000 clones, with 85% to 90% as singletons. Sequenced input: blood. The receptors here all came from a man aged 25-45 years in good health.

This clone has a handful of counts. The rearrangement uses TRBV6-5 and TRBJ2-7, with D possibly being TRBD1 or TRBD2 (5 bases each). With 6 bases removed from V and 7 bases from J, the gap between germline ends came to 13 bases. The CDR3 length is 12 residues. Germline assignment: CDR1 MNHEY and CDR2 SVGAGI. In nucleotides, the CDR3 is TGTGCCAGCAGGGTATCCGGGACGGAGCAGTACGTC. As protein: CASRVSGTEQYV.

J is TRBJ2-1 and V is TRBV19; TRBD2 agrees at 12 bases. This CDR3 has 16 amino acids. Germline assignment: CDR1 LNHDA and CDR2 SQIVND (reference sequence). Unmatched junction bases numbered 1, after V lost 2 bases and J lost 2 bases. The CDR3 region is CASSIRTSGAYNEQFF. CDR3 nucleotides: TGTGCCAGTAGTATACGGACTAGCGGGGCCTACAATGAGCAGTTCTTC.

This chain links TRBV4-3 with TRBJ1-1; 7 bases are a match to TRBD1. CDR1 and CDR2 (germline): LGHNA, YSLEER. There are 18 residues in the CDR3. V trimming: 5 bases; J trimming: 1 base; junction bases outside the gene matches: 16. The DNA for the CDR3 is TGCGCCAGCAGCATAGGATCTCCCGGGACAGCTTGGAACACTGAAGCTTTCTTT. Its protein is CASSIGSPGTAWNTEAFF.

V and J are TRBV2 and TRBJ2-3; TRBD2 might be the D (6 bases). Germline CDR1 and CDR2: SNHLY and FYNNEI. Trimming left V 6 bases short and J 0 bases short, with 13 bases between. The CDR3 spans 15 residues. Here the CDR3 DNA reads TGTGCCAGCAGGTCTACGGGACTTAGCACAGATACGCAGTATTTT. Translation gives CASRSTGLSTDTQYF.

The chain recombines TRBV30 with TRBJ1-3; D is uncertain. The germline V gene encodes CDR1 GTSNPN and CDR2 SVGIG (reference sequence). The V and J ends lost 3 bases and 0 bases respectively, with 6 bases between them. The CDR3 loop spans 13 amino acids. This CDR3 reads CAWSAYSGNTIYF. The CDR3 DNA sequence: TGTGCCTGGAGCGCCTACTCTGGAAACACCATATATTTT.

The CDR3 coding sequence is TGCGCCAGCAGTGACAGGGCCTGGGACACTGAAGCTTTCTTT. Amino acid sequence: CASSDRAWDTEAFF. This chain connects TRBV10-1 to TRBJ1-1; D is possibly TRBD1 (5 bases). CDR1 WNHNN and CDR2 SYGVQD come from the germline V gene (reference sequence). This CDR3 spans 14 amino acids. V lost 3 bases to trimming and J lost 3 bases, with 11 bases between them.

This rearrangement joins TRBV7-9 to TRBJ1-1, with TRBD1 identical over 7 bases. Losses at the gene ends were 5 bases for V and 1 base for J; bases not matched to a gene: 1. The germline CDR1 and CDR2 sequences are SEHNR and FQNEAQ (reference sequence). The length of the CDR3 is 13 residues. This chain's CDR3 is CASSRDRNTEAFF. CDR3 nucleotides: TGTGCCAGCAGCCGGGACAGGAACACTGAAGCTTTCTTT.

This clone turned up a few times. The rearrangement links TRBV12-5 to TRBJ1-1; D gene unclear. V gave up 2 bases and J gave up 8 bases, with 6 bases separating them. The CDR3 loop spans 11 amino acids. Looked up from germline, CDR1 is LGHNT and CDR2 is FRNRAP. The CDR3 reads CASGLNPEAFF. CDR3 coding DNA: TGTGCTAGTGGTTTGAACCCCGAAGCTTTCTTT.

This clone was recorded only once. V gene TRBV3-1 (or the pseudogene TRBV3-2) combines with J gene TRBJ1-6; a weak D match, TRBD1 (5 bases). Per germline, CDR1 LGHDT and CDR2 YNNKEL (reference sequence). V dropped 0 bases and J dropped 14 bases, with 17 bases sitting between them. The CDR3 totals 15 residues. The CDR3 here is CASSQEAGRGAALHF. The CDR3 DNA sequence: TGTGCCAGCAGCCAAGAGGCAGGGAGGGGAGCGGCCCTCCACTTT.

The gene calls are TRBV18 and TRBJ1-1; no firm D call. V lost 4 bases to trimming and J lost 4 bases, with 7 bases between them. The CDR3 runs 12 residues. Germline V gene data show CDR1 as KGHSH and CDR2 as LQKENI. CDR3 DNA: TGTGCCAGCTCACAAACGGGCACTGAAGCTTTCTTT. The encoded protein is CASSQTGTEAFF.

This clone was seen only a few times. The CDR3 DNA is TGCAGCGTTAGGACAGGTGGGAACACTGAAGCTTTCTTT. Protein sequence: CSVRTGGNTEAFF. The V and J genes are TRBV29-1 and TRBJ1-1; 7 positions match TRBD1. Trimming at V came to 5 bases and at J to 1 base, leaving 4 bases not matched to a gene. The CDR3 loop spans 13 amino acids. CDR1 and CDR2 (germline): SQVTM, ANQGSEA. The full variable domain, in which reference TRBV29-1 and TRBJ1-1 provide the parts outside the CDR3, is SAVISQKPSRDICQRGTSLTIQCQVDSQVTMMFWYRQQPGQSLTLIATANQGSEATYESGFVIDKFPISRPNLTFSTLTVSNMSPEDSSIYLCSVRTGGNTEAFFGQGTRLTVV.

The chain combines TRBV27 with TRBJ2-7; 7 bases are a match to TRBD1. The CDR3 runs to 14 residues. Germline values: CDR1 MNHEY, CDR2 SMNVEV (reference sequence). V lost 5 bases and J lost 3; bases outside the gene matches: 7. CDR3 sequence (DNA): TGTGCCAGCAGTAGCCGGGACAGTCACTACGAGCAGTACGTC. As protein: CASSSRDSHYEQYV.

The chain couples TRBV20-1 to TRBJ1-5; no firm D call. This CDR3 comprises 15 residues. V was cut by 3 bases and J by 1 base, with 13 bases left in between. Germline CDR1 reads DFQATT; CDR2 reads SNEGSKA (reference sequence). The CDR3 sequence is CSASPRGGSNQPQHF. The DNA of the CDR3 is TGCAGTGCTAGTCCCCGGGGAGGGAGCAATCAGCCCCAGCATTTT.

The chain uses TRBV10-2 and TRBJ2-6; D gene unclear. V dropped 8 bases and J dropped 2 bases, with 4 bases sitting between them. The length of the CDR3 is 12 residues. Germline assignment: CDR1 WSHSY and CDR2 SAAADI. This CDR3 is CASSAGANVLTF. The CDR3 DNA is TGCGCCAGCTCTGCTGGGGCCAACGTCCTGACTTTC.

The V and J genes are TRBV3-1 (or the pseudogene TRBV3-2) and TRBJ1-2; unclear D gene. CDR1 and CDR2 from the germline V gene are LGHDT and YNNKEL (reference sequence). The CDR3 spans 12 residues. The germline V and J ends were trimmed by 2 bases and 4 bases, with 5 bases remaining between them. As DNA, the CDR3 is TGTGCCAGCAGCCAACAAGTCTATGGCTACACCTTC. Protein product: CASSQQVYGYTF.

The sample holds a few counts of this clone. The genes are TRBV6-5 and TRBJ1-6; 10 bases match TRBD1. Germline trimming cut 1 base from V and 6 bases from J; bases unmatched to any gene: 3. This CDR3 region has 16 residues. Germline-derived CDR1 and CDR2 are MNHEY and SVGAGI. CDR3: CASSYLGQGVNSPLHF. The CDR3 coding sequence is TGTGCCAGCAGTTACTTAGGACAGGGGGTTAATTCACCCCTCCACTTT.

This clone was picked up one time. The chain has TRBV7-9 and TRBJ2-7; TRBD2 might be the D (6 bases). Trimming left V 5 bases short and J 3 bases short, with 14 bases between. This CDR3 has 14 amino acids. Germline V CDR1 and CDR2: SEHNR, FQNEAQ (reference sequence). The DNA for the CDR3 is TGTGCCAGCAGCCCCGGGGGATCAAGCTACGAGCAGTACGTC. This encodes CASSPGGSSYEQYV.

This clone was seen a single time. The chain links TRBV7-8 to TRBJ2-7, with unresolved D. The CDR3 is 12 residues long. Trimming took 5 bases from V and 7 from J, leaving 12 bases between them. Per germline, CDR1 SGHVS and CDR2 FQNEAQ. CDR3 in amino acids: CASSLYGPEQYV. The DNA of the CDR3 is TGTGCCAGCAGCCTCTACGGACCGGAGCAGTACGTC.

This clone occurred once. The chain joins TRBV11-2 to TRBJ1-1, with D unclear. V lost 5 bases and J lost 4, with 14 bases in between. The CDR3 covers 14 residues. From germline, CDR1 is SGHAT and CDR2 FQNNGV. The CDR3 spells CASSPLRGSTEAFF. The CDR3 DNA reads as TGTGCCAGCAGCCCTCTTCGGGGATCCACTGAAGCTTTCTTT.

The chain has TRBV19 and TRBJ2-1, with 8 positions matching TRBD1. Germline V CDR1 and CDR2: LNHDA, SQIVND (reference sequence). V trimming: 5 bases; J trimming: 5 bases; junction bases outside the gene matches: 2. The CDR3 is 13 amino acids. This CDR3 is CASSGQGNNEQFF. The DNA of the CDR3 is TGTGCCAGTAGTGGACAGGGAAACAATGAGCAGTTCTTC.

The chain has TRBV9 and TRBJ2-1, with D perhaps TRBD1 or TRBD2 (5 bases each). Germline CDR1 and CDR2: SGDLS and YYNGEE. This CDR3 contains 14 residues. With 0 bases removed from V and 7 bases from J, the gap between germline ends came to 11 bases. CDR3 amino acids: CASSVGGARNEQFF. CDR3 bases: TGTGCCAGCAGCGTAGGAGGGGCTCGGAATGAGCAGTTCTTC.